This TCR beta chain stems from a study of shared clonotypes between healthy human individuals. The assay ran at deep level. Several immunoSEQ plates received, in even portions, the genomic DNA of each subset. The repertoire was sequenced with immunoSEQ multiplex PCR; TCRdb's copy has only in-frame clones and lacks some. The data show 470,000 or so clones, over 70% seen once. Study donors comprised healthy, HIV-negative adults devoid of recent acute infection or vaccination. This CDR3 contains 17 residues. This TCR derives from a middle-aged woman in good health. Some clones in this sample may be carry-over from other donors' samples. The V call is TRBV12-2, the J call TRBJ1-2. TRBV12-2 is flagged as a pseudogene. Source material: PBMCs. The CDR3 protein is CASRLEPSPGPNYGYTF. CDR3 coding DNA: TGTGCAAGTCGCTTAGAACCCAGCCCCGGCCCTAACTATGGCTACACCTTC.